This T cell receptor beta chain was retrieved from a study of blood T cell repertoires in COVID-19. Looking at the study overall: Acute and convalescent COVID-19 specimens originated in the United States, Italy and Spain. T cells, B-cell-depleted T cells, or PBMCs supplied cDNA or gDNA.

In the original analysis: Estimation of nucleated cell counts was performed using reference gene primer amplification. Profiling relied on immunoSEQ multiplex PCR, and the TCRdb table lists in-frame clones only, not all of them. The V and J calls and clone size were taken over from that table, and D and trimming were inferred from the DNA. The sample contains 65,000 to 80,000 clones, about 80% of which appear only once. The material sequenced was peripheral blood. This receptor was identified in a human donor in a cohort sampled during active COVID-19.

This CDR3 reads CASGDRVSEKLFF. The CDR3 region has the DNA TGTGCCAGCGGGGACAGGGTGTCTGAAAAACTGTTTTTT. V and J are TRBV5-4 and TRBJ1-4; 9 nucleotides line up with TRBD1. J lost 7 bases, V lost 7 bases, and 5 bases had no gene match. This CDR3 has 13 amino acids. Germline V CDR1 and CDR2: SGHNT, YYREEE (reference sequence).